This TCR beta chain is drawn from a study of regulatory T cells in long-lasting Graves disease (dated by TCRdb to about 2021). Background on the whole study: Persistent Graves' disease meant more than 5 years of antithyroid drug treatment with TSH receptor autoantibodies that stayed positive. Persistent Graves' disease patients were compared with newly diagnosed Graves' disease patients by peripheral blood TCR sequencing and RNA sequencing. The study was conducted in China and was registered as a clinical trial. A total of roughly 35 samples underwent TCR sequencing: about 13 from persistent and around 20 from newly diagnosed Graves' disease patients. Antithyroid drugs had been taken for approximately 10 years on average by persistent Graves' disease patients in the clinical cohort. Findings and caveats that apply to the study as a whole: A larger number of public clonotypes was shared among persistent patients (around 2,500) than among newly diagnosed patients (approximately 1,000). Lower TCR Shannon entropy and fewer highly expanded clones were observed in persistent Graves' disease patients than in newly diagnosed patients, which suggested clonal expansion. Only the TCR beta chain was sequenced and analyzed. The authors acknowledged the small sample size as a limitation that may reduce accuracy. The study examined only peripheral blood because the primary lesion, thyroid tissue, could not be accessed. Preferential use of TRBV28, TRBJ1-2 and TRBJ2-5 was observed in persistent disease, whereas TRBV20-1 and TRBJ2-1 were favored in newly diagnosed disease.

A note on this clonotype: Which antigen it targets is not known. One base away lies a much larger clone, so this may be a sequencing read error.

The CDR3 measures 15 amino acids from cysteine to phenylalanine. Only the CDR3 DNA stays, 45 bases, in frame from base 1. Sequences SGHTA (CDR1) and FQGNSA (CDR2) are obtained from the germline V gene. Library preparation employed multiplex PCR. The instrument given in TCRdb is Illumina HiSeq 4000. CDR3 regions were amplified by Arm-PCR with iRepertoire HTBI primers to construct TCR beta libraries. Before sequencing, the PCR products underwent gel purification. Processing in the source paper ran as follows. Gene usage analysis of CDR3 amino acid clonotypes used the approximately 62 TRBV and around 13 TRBJ segments found across samples. COPE and FqMerger were used to merge the filtered high-quality paired reads into contigs. BLAST was used to align contigs to the IMGT TRBV, TRBD and TRBJ reference genes, and CDR3 was defined following IMGT. Any clonotype with a frequency above 0.1% was counted as a highly expanded clone. Shannon entropy served as the measure of repertoire diversity, while the Gini coefficient captured V-J evenness. Clonotypes shared by more than one individual were considered public. TCRdb handled the public reads itself, with Q25 trimming in fastp and clone calling in MiXCR, and kept productive beta chains. Each entry is one CDR3 protein sequence, shown with its most common DNA and genes. For this entry, the V and J calls and clone size follow TCRdb and not the study's own pipeline. The sample contains roughly 490,000 distinct CDR3 sequences, about 20% of them found a single time. The top ten clones comprise around 13% of the sample.

The time point label, read with the paper, signifies: persistent/refractory GD, antithyroid drugs over 5 years with positive TRAb. For both TCR sequencing and RNA sequencing, RNA was extracted from PBMCs using TRIzol. Graves' disease was diagnosed according to American Thyroid Association guidelines. Patients for the study were recruited at an endocrinology department in Xi'an, China. From each patient, approximately 9.9 milliliters of peripheral blood was collected into an EDTA anticoagulant tube. Ficoll Paque Plus density gradient separation was used to isolate PBMCs, and no further T cell sorting was done. An Agilent 2100 Bioanalyzer and agarose gel were used to assess RNA quality, and a NanoDrop 2000 was used to measure RNA concentration.

This TCR was recovered from a female donor with Graves disease. The sequence is built from TRBV7-2 and TRBJ1-6, and TRBD1 aligns with 10 junction nucleotides. The source material was peripheral blood mononuclear cells (PBMCs), sampled when the disease was refractory, from a patient treated with antithyroid drugs. The CDR3 in this case is CASGFRQGADSPLHF. The DNA is TGTGCCAGCGGCTTCCGACAGGGGGCGGATTCACCCCTCCACTTT.